Each of the 16 T cell receptor beta chains below was sequenced from the same sample in a study of cytomegalovirus exposure and HLA in healthy donors. Both 60 Vbeta primers and 13 Jbeta primers went into the PCR. Here immunoSEQ multiplex PCR was the method, and the copy in TCRdb shows in-frame clones only, minus some. This sample has approximately 180,000 clones, with roughly 80% found just once. Sequences were obtained from PBMCs. Source of these receptors: a man in his late teens or twenties in good health and CMV-seronegative.

This sequence joins TRBV5-4 and TRBJ2-7, with D tentatively TRBD1 (7 bases). V was shortened by 4 bases and J by 4 bases, with 18 bases between the two germline ends. The CDR3 has 15 amino acids. Germline V gives CDR1 SGHNT, CDR2 YYREEE (reference sequence). CDR3 region: CASSRGGTASYEQYF. CDR3 bases: TGTGCCAGCAGCAGGGGCGGGACAGCTTCGTACGAGCAGTACTTC.

This clone was observed a few times. V is TRBV6-5 and J is TRBJ2-7; 12 bases line up with TRBD2. Unmatched junction bases numbered 8, after V lost 4 bases and J lost 7 bases. The germline CDR1 and CDR2 sequences are MNHEY and SVGAGI. The CDR3 length is 15 residues. This CDR3 reads CASSSGPSGRGEQYF. CDR3 coding DNA: TGTGCCAGCAGTTCCGGTCCTAGCGGGAGGGGGGAGCAGTACTTC.

A few counts support this clone. The chain is built from TRBV2 and TRBJ1-5; D might be TRBD1 (5 bases). Germline values: CDR1 SNHLY, CDR2 FYNNEI. The V gene lost 6 bases and the J gene lost 1 base, with 19 bases spanning the gap. The CDR3 sequence is 17 residues long. CDR3 in amino acids: CASSREVIRRSNQPQHF. The CDR3 nucleotides are TGTGCCAGCAGCAGGGAAGTTATCAGAAGGAGCAATCAGCCCCAGCATTTT.

The chain couples TRBV2 to TRBJ1-1; D remains unclear. The V and J ends lost 5 bases and 7 bases respectively, with 17 bases between them. CDR3 length: 14 amino acids. Per the germline V gene, CDR1 is SNHLY and CDR2 is FYNNEI. CDR3 nucleotide sequence: TGTGCCAGCAGTCGTCGGCCCCACCGGAGTGAAGCTTTCTTT. Translated: CASSRRPHRSEAFF.

This sequence joins TRBV9 and TRBJ1-5, with D perhaps matching TRBD1 (6 bases). From germline, CDR1 is SGDLS and CDR2 YYNGEE. Trimming shortened V by 0 bases and J by 5 bases, and 12 bases separated the two germline ends. CDR3 size: 15 residues. For the CDR3, the DNA is TGTGCCAGCAGCGTAGGCGGGCGGACAGATCAGCCCCAGCATTTT. Its protein product is CASSVGGRTDQPQHF.

V is TRBV29-1 and J is TRBJ1-5, with TRBD1 matching 8 bases. Looked up from germline, CDR1 is SQVTM and CDR2 is ANQGSEA. The J segment lost 5 bases and the V segment lost 8 bases, leaving 23 bases of the junction unmatched. The length of the CDR3 is 18 residues. DNA of the CDR3: TGCAGCCTAGAGGTCCCGGGACAGGCGAGTGAATTGGATCAGCCCCAGCATTTT. Amino acid sequence: CSLEVPGQASELDQPQHF.

This clone was counted a single time. This sequence joins TRBV6-1 and TRBJ1-5; D not certain. The CDR3 is 14 residues long. Germline CDR1 MNHNS, CDR2 SASEGT. V was clipped by 4 bases and J by 9 bases, with 16 bases between them. The DNA of the CDR3 is TGTGCCAGCAGTGCCACTCGGGAGGGTAGGCCCCAGCATTTT. Residues: CASSATREGRPQHF.

The chain combines TRBV9 with TRBJ2-3; D uncertain. Germline CDR1 is SGDLS and CDR2 is YYNGEE. Trimming took 2 bases from V and 6 from J, leaving 13 bases between them. This CDR3 region has 14 residues. Here the CDR3 reads CASSVGPVVDTQYF. DNA for the CDR3: TGTGCCAGCAGCGTGGGCCCGGTGGTTGATACGCAGTATTTT.

This clone appeared once. The rearrangement joins TRBV7-3 to TRBJ2-2, with a tentative D call TRBD2 (5 bases). Trimming stripped 2 bases from V and 5 bases from J, with 12 bases between. The CDR3 is 15 residues long. Per the germline V gene, CDR1 is SGHTA and CDR2 is FQGTGA. CDR3 loop: CASSLVGGDTGELFF. In nucleotides, the CDR3 is TGTGCCAGCAGCTTAGTAGGAGGCGATACCGGGGAGCTGTTTTTT.

This chain connects TRBV4-3 to TRBJ2-1; the D gene is possibly TRBD2 (5 bases). Trimming removed 4 bases at V and 6 bases at J, with 16 bases between. CDR3 size: 15 residues. CDR1 is LGHNA and CDR2 is YSLEER in the germline V gene. CDR3 region: CASSRGPVGVNEQFF. The CDR3 DNA reads as TGCGCCAGCAGCCGAGGACCGGTCGGGGTCAATGAGCAGTTCTTC.

The genes are TRBV28 and TRBJ2-5; D possibly corresponds to TRBD2 (5 bases). Deletions cut 5 bases from V and 5 bases from J, with 15 bases between. The CDR3 consists of 14 residues. Germline V gene data show CDR1 as MDHEN and CDR2 as SYDVKM. The CDR3 spells CASSTLAMEETQYF. The CDR3 nucleotides read TGTGCCAGCAGTACGTTAGCGATGGAGGAGACCCAGTACTTC.

The chain uses TRBV19 and TRBJ2-1, with 8 bases that match TRBD2. This CDR3 is 15 amino acids long. Germline V CDR1 and CDR2: LNHDA, SQIVND (reference sequence). V was clipped by 1 base and J by 2 bases; unmatched bases: 1. CDR3 in amino acids: CASSIGSGAYNEQFF. CDR3 in DNA: TGTGCCAGTAGTATAGGTAGCGGGGCCTACAATGAGCAGTTCTTC.

V gene TRBV2 combines with J gene TRBJ2-3, with D hard to call. The CDR3 runs to 14 residues. Germline lookup yields CDR1 SNHLY and CDR2 FYNNEI. Deletions cut 2 bases from V and 2 bases from J, with 8 bases between. In DNA form, the CDR3 reads TGTGCCAGCAGTGAACAACAGATCACAGATACGCAGTATTTT. Translated: CASSEQQITDTQYF.

J is TRBJ2-1 and V is TRBV29-1, with D perhaps TRBD2 (5 bases). V was shortened by 7 bases and J by 5 bases, with 12 bases between the two germline ends. Germline V gene lookup returns CDR1 SQVTM and CDR2 ANQGSEA. The CDR3 totals 12 residues. The CDR3 is CSDWTPNNEQFF. The CDR3 nucleotides read TGCAGCGATTGGACTCCGAACAATGAGCAGTTCTTC.

The chain recombines TRBV15 with TRBJ2-2; D is perhaps TRBD2 (6 bases). This CDR3 is 14 amino acids long. The V and J ends lost 7 bases and 3 bases respectively, with 12 bases between them. Germline CDR1 reads LNHNV; CDR2 reads YYDKDF (reference sequence). In DNA form, the CDR3 reads TGTGCCACCACTAGCGCCTACTACACCGGGGAGCTGTTTTTT. It translates to CATTSAYYTGELFF.

The gene calls are TRBV19 and TRBJ1-1; D uncertain. Germline V lookup: CDR1 LNHDA, CDR2 SQIVND (reference sequence). The V end was cut by 5 bases, the J end by 2 bases, with 3 bases between. The CDR3 sequence is 11 residues long. CDR3 nucleotide sequence: TGTGCCAGTAGTGTAAACACTGAAGCTTTCTTT. Translation gives CASSVNTEAFF.